Detailed here is one T cell receptor (beta chain). The antigen is unknown. The input for sorted-subset replicate PCRs was around 0.2 ug DNA, 25,000 to 35,000 T cell genomes. Profiling relied on immunoSEQ multiplex PCR, and the TCRdb table lists in-frame clones only, not all of them. Of a few hundred thousand clones detected, around 97% appear once; the ten largest clones hold approximately 0.057%. The split of CD4+ cells yielded CD45RA+ naive and CD45RA-negative memory subsets. The entry originates in a study of shared clonotypes between healthy human individuals. Across the study: Those who served as donors were a couple of women and a few men between the ages of 18 and 49.

Study-level results: Naive subsets tended to show greater estimated richness than memory subsets.

This CDR3 spans 15 amino acids. Between the trimmed V and J ends, which lost 4 bases and 3 bases, there was a span of 13 bases. Germline CDR1 SEHNR, CDR2 FQNEAQ (reference sequence). The chain links TRBV7-9 to TRBJ1-5; D gene unclear. The TCR was taken from a woman aged 25 to 45 in good health. Material: naive CD4+ T cells sorted from blood. The subset denotes: CD45RA+ positively selected. The CDR3 spells CASSSASTANQPQHF. The DNA of the CDR3 is TGTGCCAGCAGCTCGGCGTCGACCGCCAATCAGCCCCAGCATTTT.